One and the same sample provided the 3 T cell receptor beta chains below, sequenced in a study of blood T cell repertoires in COVID-19. Measured with immunoSEQ multiplex PCR; TCRdb has only the in-frame clones, and not every one. The repertoire holds almost 300,000 clones, around nine tenths seen once, with 1% to 1.5% in the top ten. Sequenced: peripheral blood. These receptors all stem from a man between 70 and 80 years old with acute or convalescent COVID-19.

The chain uses TRBV7-2 and TRBJ1-5; 8 bases align to TRBD1. The CDR3 has 14 amino acids. V lost 1 base to trimming and J lost 6 bases; unmatched junction nucleotides: 2. CDR1 and CDR2 (germline): SGHTA, FQGNSA. CDR3: CASSLDRGTQPQHF. CDR3 nucleotides: TGTGCCAGCAGCTTAGACAGGGGGACTCAGCCCCAGCATTTT.

This clone was observed a few times. The chain carries TRBV19 and TRBJ2-2, with 8 bases lining up with TRBD2. CDR1 and CDR2 from the germline V gene are LNHDA and SQIVND (reference sequence). The V gene end was trimmed by 7 bases and the J gene end by 3 bases; junction bases not matched to a gene: 4. This CDR3 spans 14 amino acids. CDR3 in amino acids: CASTGGAHTGELFF. In DNA form, the CDR3 reads TGTGCCAGTACGGGGGGGGCCCACACCGGGGAGCTGTTTTTT.

This chain links TRBV24-1 with TRBJ2-6; unclear D gene. CDR3 length: 13 amino acids. Germline values: CDR1 KGHDR, CDR2 SFDVKD. Trimming removed 7 bases from V and 0 bases from J, with 3 bases in between. For the CDR3, the DNA is TGTGCCACCAGCCACTCTGGGGCCAACGTCCTGACTTTC. Protein product: CATSHSGANVLTF.